This T cell receptor beta chain originates from a study of T cells in women clearing cervical HPV infection. On the study more broadly: Case blood was drawn when the lesion was first found; control blood after infection became undetectable.

The study, taken as a whole, reports: TRBV6-7 relative abundance averaged roughly 0.099% in cases and under 0.2% in controls.

Germline V gene data show CDR1 as MNHEY and CDR2 as SVGEGT. Losses at the gene ends were 6 bases for V and 4 bases for J; bases not matched to a gene: 8. CDR3 size: 15 residues. All donors had a single incident cervical HPV16 infection, not prevalent. A remark on this clone: Its antigen is unidentified. With the read ending 3 residues before the CDR3 end, the germline J gene is used to fill in that end.

Measured with immunoSEQ multiplex PCR; TCRdb has only the in-frame clones, and not every one. This repertoire includes some 25,000 clones. The sequence was collected from a woman aged 18-69 years with a cervical HPV16 infection that either progressed to CIN3+ or cleared (not recorded which). The chain is built from TRBV6-2 or TRBV6-3 and TRBJ2-5; 10 bases agree with TRBD2. Specimen: blood buffy coat. CDR3 sequence reads: CASSLGTSVPETQYF. The sequenced CDR3 bases are TGTGCCAGCAGCCTAGGGACTAGCGTCCCAGAGACC.